This T cell receptor (beta chain) was recovered during a study of regulatory T cells in long-lasting Graves disease. With iRepertoire HTBI primers and Arm-PCR of CDR3 regions, TCR beta libraries were built. TCRdb reprocessed the multiplex PCR reads with MiXCR, giving one entry per CDR3 protein. The data contain roughly 500,000 distinct CDR3 sequences, around an eighth of them singletons. The CDR3 totals 13 residues. Germline V gene data show CDR1 as ENHRY and CDR2 as SYGVKD. The time point was: newly diagnosed GD, antithyroid drugs for less than 3 months. PBMC RNA served as the TCR library source. This clonotype was counted a few times. The same data also went into a second study, on T cells in Graves' hyperthyroidism and ophthalmopathy.

The sample in question was peripheral blood mononuclear cells (PBMCs), obtained at new diagnosis, from a patient treated with antithyroid drugs. This TCR came from a man aged 25 to 40 with Graves disease. This rearrangement joins TRBV10-3 to TRBJ2-5; D unclear. The J call may be incorrect, as the DNA end agrees better with TRBJ2-1. The CDR3 DNA is TGTGCCACCACGGACCCCCGGGTCATTGAGCAGTTCTTC. Translating it yields CATTDPRVIEQFF.